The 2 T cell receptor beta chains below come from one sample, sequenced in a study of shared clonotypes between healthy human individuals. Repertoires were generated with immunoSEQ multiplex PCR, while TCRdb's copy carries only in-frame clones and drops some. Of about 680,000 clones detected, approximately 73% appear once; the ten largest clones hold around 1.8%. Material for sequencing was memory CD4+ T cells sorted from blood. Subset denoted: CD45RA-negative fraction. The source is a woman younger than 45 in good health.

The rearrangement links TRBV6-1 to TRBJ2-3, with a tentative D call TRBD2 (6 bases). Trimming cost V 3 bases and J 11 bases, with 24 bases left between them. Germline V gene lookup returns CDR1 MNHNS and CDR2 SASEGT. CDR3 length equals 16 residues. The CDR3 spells CASSDGPAEGAIVQYF. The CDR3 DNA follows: TGTGCCAGCAGTGACGGGCCAGCGGAGGGTGCCATCGTGCAGTATTTT.

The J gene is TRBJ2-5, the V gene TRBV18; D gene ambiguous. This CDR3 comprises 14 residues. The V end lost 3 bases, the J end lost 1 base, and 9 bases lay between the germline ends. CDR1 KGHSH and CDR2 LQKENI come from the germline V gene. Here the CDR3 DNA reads TGTGCCAGCTCACCTTCACATATCCAAGAGACCCAGTACTTC. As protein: CASSPSHIQETQYF.